This is a list of T cell receptor beta chains from one sample in a study of blood T cell repertoires in COVID-19. Here immunoSEQ multiplex PCR was the method, and the copy in TCRdb shows in-frame clones only, minus some. The repertoire holds around 32,000 clones, with approximately 83% as singletons. The sequencing input was peripheral blood. The receptors were gathered from an elderly woman with active or convalescent COVID-19. Both conserved end residues are part of each CDR3. D genes are given only for firm matches. The size entry is marked missing in some rows and otherwise reads once, few, many or a size class.

V gene	clone size	J gene	D gene	CDR3 DNA	CDR3 protein
TRBV18	-	TRBJ2-1	-	TGTGCCAGCTCAGCTCCTCAGGTTCGTGAGCAGTTCTTC	CASSAPQVREQFF
TRBV6-5	-	TRBJ1-1	-	TGTGCCAGCACTCCTCCGGGGGGTAGGGTCCCTGAAGCTTTCTTT	CASTPPGGRVPEAFF
TRBV19	-	TRBJ2-3	TRBD1	TGTGCCAGTAGGGATCCGGGACAGTTAACAGATACGCAGTATTTT	CASRDPGQLTDTQYF
TRBV30	-	TRBJ2-7	TRBD1	TGTGCCTGGAGTCTAGACAGGGGGCGCAACGAGCAGTACTTC	CAWSLDRGRNEQYF
TRBV6-2/TRBV6-3	-	TRBJ2-7	-	TGTGCCAGCAGTTACGGCAGGGTCTACGAGCAGTACTTC	CASSYGRVYEQYF
TRBV28	-	TRBJ2-7	TRBD2	TGTGCCAGCAGTCCCCCCCCCTGGAGCGGGAGGGCGAGGGCCTACGAGCAGTACTTC	CASSPPPWSGRARAYEQYF
TRBV7-8	once	TRBJ1-1	-	TGTGCCAGCAGCTACCGAACAGTGAACACTGAAGCTTTCTTT	CASSYRTVNTEAFF
TRBV12-3/TRBV12-4	few	TRBJ1-5	-	TGTGCCAGCAGGGGGGCAGGGGATCAGCCCCAGCATTTT	CASRGAGDQPQHF
TRBV27	-	TRBJ1-1	-	TGTGCCAGCAGTTTTTCGGGGAGGCTGTATGAAGCTTTCTTT	CASSFSGRLYEAFF
TRBV6-5	few	TRBJ1-1	-	TGTGCCAGCATCCCCCCGGGGGGAGGACACACTGAAGCTTTCTTT	CASIPPGGGHTEAFF
TRBV6-5	-	TRBJ2-1	TRBD2	TGTGCCAGCACCGCCGCCGCGGGGGGGCGCAATGAGCAGTTCTTC	CASTAAAGGRNEQFF
TRBV9	-	TRBJ2-1	TRBD2	TGTGCCAGCAGCGTCGGCGGGAGAGAGTATAATGAGCAGTTCTTC	CASSVGGREYNEQFF
TRBV5-4	-	TRBJ2-1	TRBD1	TGTGCCAGCAGCTTGGGGGACAGGGTTCTAAATGAGCAGTTCTTC	CASSLGDRVLNEQFF
TRBV5-4	-	TRBJ2-3	-	TGTGCCAGCAGCGGGGTCGGAGGGCCTCTCACAGATACGCAGTATTTT	CASSGVGGPLTDTQYF
TRBV2	-	TRBJ1-5	-	TGTGCCAGCAGTGATCTCGGGTCTTCTCAGGGGCAGCCCCAGCATTTT	CASSDLGSSQGQPQHF
TRBV11-3	-	TRBJ2-1	TRBD2	TGTGCCAGCAGCCTCAGACTAGCGGGGCACAATGAGCAGTTCTTC	CASSLRLAGHNEQFF
TRBV19	-	TRBJ2-5	-	TGTGCCAGTAGTATTGGGGGGCCTCCCCAGGGGGGCCAAGAGACCCAGTACTTC	CASSIGGPPQGGQETQYF
TRBV19	-	TRBJ2-7	TRBD1	TGTGCCAGAAAGACAGGGCCCTACGAGCAGTACTTC	CARKTGPYEQYF
TRBV2	-	TRBJ1-2	-	TGTGCCAGCAGCGGGACGTCGGGGGGCAATGGCTACACCTTC	CASSGTSGGNGYTF
TRBV28	-	TRBJ2-7	-	TGTGCCAGCATTGGCCCCCACGGGATTGAGCAGTACTTC	CASIGPHGIEQYF
TRBV3-1/TRBV3-2	-	TRBJ2-3	TRBD2	TGTGCCAGCAGCCAAGGTCAGCGGGGGCCTATCACAGATACGCAGTATTTT	CASSQGQRGPITDTQYF
TRBV9	-	TRBJ1-1	TRBD1	TGTGCCAGCAGCGTAAGGACAGGAGACACTGAAGCTTTCTTT	CASSVRTGDTEAFF
TRBV30	-	TRBJ2-6	TRBD1	TGTGCCTGGAGTGTACAGGGGGCAATAGTTGGGGCCAACGTCCTGACTTTC	CAWSVQGAIVGANVLTF
TRBV4-3	-	TRBJ1-5	-	TGCGCCAGCAGCCTGGACAATCGAGGCAATCAGCCCCAGCATTTT	CASSLDNRGNQPQHF
TRBV6-2/TRBV6-3	-	TRBJ2-4	-	TGTGCCAGCAGCCCCTTGGCGGGAAGAAACATTCAGTACTTC	CASSPLAGRNIQYF
TRBV27	medium-sized	TRBJ2-1	TRBD2	TGTGCCAGCAGTCCAGGGAGACTAGCGGGACGGAATGAGCAGTTCTTC	CASSPGRLAGRNEQFF
TRBV2	-	TRBJ2-7	-	TGTGCCACTTATAAAGGACTCACGGGCTCCTACGAGCAGTACTTC	CATYKGLTGSYEQYF
TRBV11-2	medium-sized	TRBJ2-2	-	TGTGCCAGCAGCTTGTTAGCGACCGGGGAGCTGTTTTTT	CASSLLATGELFF
TRBV10-3	-	TRBJ2-2	TRBD2	TGTGCCATCAGTGAGGCGGGGGGCACCGGGGAGCTGTTTTTT	CAISEAGGTGELFF
TRBV5-1	few	TRBJ1-1	-	TGCGCCAGCAGCCCTTTACCCAACCCGGGCACTGAAGCTTTCTTT	CASSPLPNPGTEAFF
TRBV18	-	TRBJ2-2	TRBD1	TGTGCCAGCCGGTCTTTGACAGGGGGCGCTTTCGGCGGGGAGCTGTTTTTT	CASRSLTGGAFGGELFF
TRBV7-2	-	TRBJ2-2	-	TGTGCCAGCAGCTTCCTAAACACCGGGGAGCTGTTTTTT	CASSFLNTGELFF
TRBV11-3	-	TRBJ2-7	-	TGTGCCAGCAGCTTCGGGGTTCCCTACGAGCAGTACTTC	CASSFGVPYEQYF
TRBV11-3	-	TRBJ2-5	TRBD2	TGTGCCAGCAGCTTAACGGCGGGAGGGGGTGGGACCCAGTACTTC	CASSLTAGGGGTQYF
TRBV27	once	TRBJ2-3	TRBD1	TGTGCCAGCAGTTTGGGGACAGTCACAGATACGCAGTATTTT	CASSLGTVTDTQYF
TRBV2	-	TRBJ2-3	TRBD2	TGTGCCAGCAGTGGACTAGCGTCGATTCGGGATACGCAGTATTTT	CASSGLASIRDTQYF
TRBV6-1	-	TRBJ2-3	-	TGTGCCAGCAGTGAAGTGGGGGGTTCCCGCACAGATACGCAGTATTTT	CASSEVGGSRTDTQYF
TRBV30	-	TRBJ1-2	-	TGTGCCTGGAGTGTGGGAAGGGGAAGGAACTATGGCTACACCTTC	CAWSVGRGRNYGYTF
TRBV7-6	-	TRBJ2-3	TRBD2	TGTGCCAGCAGCTCGGACGGACTAGCGGGTTTTACGCAGTATTTT	CASSSDGLAGFTQYF
TRBV11-2	-	TRBJ1-6	-	TGTGCCAGCAGCTTAGGGGCCGGAAGTTCACCCCTCCACTTT	CASSLGAGSSPLHF
TRBV19	-	TRBJ1-5	-	TGTGCCAGTAGTATTGCGGGGGATGGTCAGCCCCAGCATTTT	CASSIAGDGQPQHF
TRBV5-1	-	TRBJ2-1	TRBD1	TGCGCCAATAAACCGGGACAGACAAACGACAATGAGCAGTTCTTC	CANKPGQTNDNEQFF
TRBV6-5	-	TRBJ1-3	-	TGTGCCAGCAGTTCCACAGGAAACACCATATATTTT	CASSSTGNTIYF
TRBV10-2	-	TRBJ2-3	-	TGCGCCAGCAGTGAGGATTCAGTCACAGATACGCAGTATTTT	CASSEDSVTDTQYF
TRBV9	-	TRBJ1-4	-	TGTGCCAGCAGCGTAGTGAGAACGCCCCATAATGAAAAACTGTTTTTT	CASSVVRTPHNEKLFF
TRBV29-1	-	TRBJ2-5	TRBD2	TGCAGCGTTTCCGGGACTAGCGGGCAAGAGACCCAGTACTTC	CSVSGTSGQETQYF
TRBV7-9	-	TRBJ1-6	-	TGTGCCAGCAGCTTAGGCCAGGGCAAATCACCCCTCCACTTT	CASSLGQGKSPLHF
TRBV4-2	-	TRBJ2-7	-	TGTGCCAGCAGCCCACACTCCCGAGCGGGTGCCTACGAGCAGTACTTC	CASSPHSRAGAYEQYF
TRBV27	-	TRBJ1-1	-	TGTGCCAGCAGTTCCTATAACGCTGAAGCTTTCTTT	CASSSYNAEAFF